What follows is one TCR beta chain and its context. Assay used: immunoSEQ multiplex PCR; TCRdb lists only in-frame clones, some missing. Of about 240,000 clones in the sample, over 80% were seen once. Trimming cost V 7 bases and J 4 bases; bases outside gene matches: 14. CDR3 length: 16 amino acids. The germline V gene has CDR1 SGHRS and CDR2 YFSETQ. The record originates from a study of blood T cell repertoires in COVID-19. Study context: Sites in the United States, Italy and Spain provided acute and convalescent COVID-19 samples. Nucleic acid was either cDNA or gDNA, and it came from T cells, B-cell-depleted T cells, or PBMCs.

This clonotype originated in a young man who had recovered from COVID-19. The gene calls are TRBV5-1 and TRBJ2-5, with 9 bases that match TRBD1. The sequenced material came from peripheral blood. The CDR3 nucleotides read TGCGCCAGCGGGGACGGGGTACAGGGGGCTCTAGAGACCCAGTACTTC. This translates into CASGDGVQGALETQYF.